This TCR beta chain was sequenced for a study of blood T cell repertoires in COVID-19. Whole-study context: Specimens from acute and convalescent COVID-19 originated in the United States, Italy and Spain. Sources were T cells, B-cell-depleted T cells, or PBMCs; the material itself was cDNA or gDNA.

Per the original data handling: Estimated nucleated cell counts came from reference gene primer amplification. Data came from immunoSEQ multiplex PCR; TCRdb stores just in-frame clones and leaves some out. The V and J calls and clone size come from that table; D and trimming were worked out from the DNA. The profile shows fewer than 35,000 clones, 80% to 90% of them singletons. CDR1 LNHDA and CDR2 SQIVND come from the germline V gene (reference sequence). V lost 7 bases to trimming and J lost 6 bases; unmatched junction nucleotides: 9. CDR3 size: 16 residues. The chain employs TRBV19 and TRBJ2-2; TRBD2 agrees at 12 bases. This TCR came from a man at least 80 years old with acute or convalescent COVID-19. Sequencing used peripheral blood. The CDR3 loop is CASMTSGRRWPGELFF. CDR3 coding DNA: TGTGCCAGTATGACTAGCGGGAGACGTTGGCCCGGGGAGCTGTTTTTT.